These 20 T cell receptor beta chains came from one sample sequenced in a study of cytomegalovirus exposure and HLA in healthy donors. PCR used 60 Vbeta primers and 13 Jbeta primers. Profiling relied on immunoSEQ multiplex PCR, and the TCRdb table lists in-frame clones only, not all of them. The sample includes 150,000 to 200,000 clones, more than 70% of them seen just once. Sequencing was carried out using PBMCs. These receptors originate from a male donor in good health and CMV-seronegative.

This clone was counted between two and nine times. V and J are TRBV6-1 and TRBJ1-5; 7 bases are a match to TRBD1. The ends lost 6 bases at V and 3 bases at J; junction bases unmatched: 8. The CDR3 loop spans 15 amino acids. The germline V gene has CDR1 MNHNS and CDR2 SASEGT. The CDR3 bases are TGTGCCAGCAGAGAACAGGGGATCGACAATCAGCCCCAGCATTTT. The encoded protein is CASREQGIDNQPQHF.

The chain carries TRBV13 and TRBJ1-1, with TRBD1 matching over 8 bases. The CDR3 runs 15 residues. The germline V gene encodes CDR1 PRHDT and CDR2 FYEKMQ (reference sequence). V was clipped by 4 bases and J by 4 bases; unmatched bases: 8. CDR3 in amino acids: CASSSYAGQATEAFF. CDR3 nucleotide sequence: TGTGCCAGCAGCTCCTACGCGGGACAGGCCACTGAAGCTTTCTTT.

The CDR3 DNA follows: TGTGCCAGCAGCTCTGACAGGGGCAGCGGAAACACTGAAGCTTTCTTT. This encodes CASSSDRGSGNTEAFF. This chain connects TRBV7-8 to TRBJ1-1, with 8 bases identical to TRBD1. This CDR3 is 16 amino acids long. In germline, CDR1 is SGHVS, CDR2 FQNEAQ. V was clipped by 4 bases and J by 2 bases; unmatched bases: 9.

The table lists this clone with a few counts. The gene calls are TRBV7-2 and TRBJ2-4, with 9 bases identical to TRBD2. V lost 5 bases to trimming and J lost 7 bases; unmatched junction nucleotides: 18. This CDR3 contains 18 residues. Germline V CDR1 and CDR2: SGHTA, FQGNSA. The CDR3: CASSPRVAGVRLENIQYF. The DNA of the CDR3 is TGTGCCAGCAGCCCCCGGGTAGCGGGAGTGCGGTTGGAGAACATTCAGTACTTC.

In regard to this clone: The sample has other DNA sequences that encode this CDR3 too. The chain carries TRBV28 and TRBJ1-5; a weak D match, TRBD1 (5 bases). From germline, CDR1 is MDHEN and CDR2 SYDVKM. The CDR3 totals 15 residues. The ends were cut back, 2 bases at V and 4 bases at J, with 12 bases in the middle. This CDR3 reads CASSLKSGFNQPQHF. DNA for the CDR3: TGTGCCAGCAGTTTAAAATCAGGGTTTAATCAGCCCCAGCATTTT.

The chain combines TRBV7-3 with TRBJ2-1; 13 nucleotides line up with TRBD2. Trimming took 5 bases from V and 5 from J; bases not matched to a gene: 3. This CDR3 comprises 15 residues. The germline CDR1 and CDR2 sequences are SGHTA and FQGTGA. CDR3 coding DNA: TGTGCCAGCAGCCGAGGACTAGCGGGAGACAATGAGCAGTTCTTC. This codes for CASSRGLAGDNEQFF.

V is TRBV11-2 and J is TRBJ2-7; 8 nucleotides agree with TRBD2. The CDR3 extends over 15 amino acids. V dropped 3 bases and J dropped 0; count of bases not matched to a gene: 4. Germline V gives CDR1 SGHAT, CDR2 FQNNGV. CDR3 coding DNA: TGTGCCAGCAGCTTTAGCGGGACCAACTCCTACGAGCAGTACTTC. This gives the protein CASSFSGTNSYEQYF.

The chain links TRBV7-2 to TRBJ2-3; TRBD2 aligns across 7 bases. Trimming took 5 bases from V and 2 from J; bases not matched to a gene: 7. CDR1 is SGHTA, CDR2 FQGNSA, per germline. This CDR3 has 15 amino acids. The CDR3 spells CASSLSGSFTDTQYF. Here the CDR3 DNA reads TGTGCCAGCAGCCTTAGCGGGTCTTTCACAGATACGCAGTATTTT. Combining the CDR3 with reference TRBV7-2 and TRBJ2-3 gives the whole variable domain GAGVSQSPSNKVTEKGKDVELRCDPISGHTALYWYRQSLGQGLEFLIYFQGNSAPDKSGLPSDRFSAERTGGSVSTLTIQRTQQEDSAVYLCASSLSGSFTDTQYFGPGTRLTVL.

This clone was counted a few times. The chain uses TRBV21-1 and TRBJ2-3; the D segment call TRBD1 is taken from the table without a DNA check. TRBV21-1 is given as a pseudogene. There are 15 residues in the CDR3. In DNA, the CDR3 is TGTGCCAGCCAGGGGGACAGGGGCGATTCAGATACGCAGTATTTT. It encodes CASQGDRGDSDTQYF.

The CDR3 spells CASSAGLGGFGEQYF. The CDR3 coding sequence is TGTGCCAGCAGCGCGGGACTAGGGGGATTCGGGGAGCAGTACTTC. The chain couples TRBV7-3 to TRBJ2-7, with TRBD2 matching 8 bases. Germline V gives CDR1 SGHTA, CDR2 FQGTGA. V lost 5 bases and J lost 7; bases outside the gene matches: 13. The CDR3 totals 15 residues.

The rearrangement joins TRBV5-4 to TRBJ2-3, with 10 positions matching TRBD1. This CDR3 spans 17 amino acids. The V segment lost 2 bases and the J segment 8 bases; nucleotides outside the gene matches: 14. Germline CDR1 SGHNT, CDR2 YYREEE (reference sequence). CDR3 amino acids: CASSLRTSGTGAATQYF. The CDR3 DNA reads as TGTGCCAGCAGCTTACGTACCTCCGGGACAGGGGCAGCTACGCAGTATTTT.

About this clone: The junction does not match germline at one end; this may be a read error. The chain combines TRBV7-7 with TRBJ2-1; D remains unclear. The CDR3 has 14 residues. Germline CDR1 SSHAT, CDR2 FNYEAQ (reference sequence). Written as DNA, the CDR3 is TGTGCTAGCAGTCCCTCCTCTTATTACAATGAGCAGTTCTTC. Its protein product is CASSPSSYYNEQFF.

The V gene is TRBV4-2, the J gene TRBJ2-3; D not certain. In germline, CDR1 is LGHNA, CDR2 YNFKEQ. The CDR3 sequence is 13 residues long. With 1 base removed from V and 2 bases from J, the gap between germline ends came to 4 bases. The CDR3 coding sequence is TGTGCCAGCAGCCAAGCCGTCACAGATACGCAGTATTTT. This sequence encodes CASSQAVTDTQYF.

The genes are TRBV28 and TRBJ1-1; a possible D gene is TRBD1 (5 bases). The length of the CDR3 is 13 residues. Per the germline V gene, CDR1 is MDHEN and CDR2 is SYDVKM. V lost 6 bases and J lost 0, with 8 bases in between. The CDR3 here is CASRRTLNTEAFF. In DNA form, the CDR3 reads TGTGCCAGCAGGCGGACATTGAACACTGAAGCTTTCTTT.

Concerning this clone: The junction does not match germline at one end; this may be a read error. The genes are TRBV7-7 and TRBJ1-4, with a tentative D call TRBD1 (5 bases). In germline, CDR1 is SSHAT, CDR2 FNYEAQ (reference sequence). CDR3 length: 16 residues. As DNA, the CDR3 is TGTGCTAGCAGCCCCGGAACAAGGGGAACTAATGAAAAACTGTTTTTT. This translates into CASSPGTRGTNEKLFF. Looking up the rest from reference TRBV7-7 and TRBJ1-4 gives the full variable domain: GAGVSQSPRYKVTKRGQDVTLRCDPISSHATLYWYQQALGQGPEFLTYFNYEAQPDKSGLPSDRFSAERPEGSISTLTIQRTEQRDSAMYRCASSPGTRGTNEKLFFGSGTQLSVL.

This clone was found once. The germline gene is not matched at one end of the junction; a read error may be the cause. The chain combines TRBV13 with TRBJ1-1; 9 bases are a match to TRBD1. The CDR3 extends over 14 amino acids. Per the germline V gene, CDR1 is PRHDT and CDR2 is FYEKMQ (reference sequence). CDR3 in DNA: TGTGCCAGCAGCGTAGGACAGGGGCACACTGAAGCTTTCTTT. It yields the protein CASSVGQGHTEAFF.

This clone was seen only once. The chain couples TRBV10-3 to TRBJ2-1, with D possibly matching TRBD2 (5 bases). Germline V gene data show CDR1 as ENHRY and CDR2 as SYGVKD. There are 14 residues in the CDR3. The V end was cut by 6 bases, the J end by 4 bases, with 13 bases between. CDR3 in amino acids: CAIRRGREYNEQFF. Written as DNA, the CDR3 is TGTGCCATCAGGAGAGGACGGGAATACAATGAGCAGTTCTTC.

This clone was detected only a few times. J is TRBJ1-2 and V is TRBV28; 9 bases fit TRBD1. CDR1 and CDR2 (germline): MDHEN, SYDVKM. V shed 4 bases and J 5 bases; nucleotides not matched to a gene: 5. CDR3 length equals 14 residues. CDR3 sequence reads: CASSSGTGLYGYTF. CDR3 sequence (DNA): TGTGCCAGCAGTTCCGGGACAGGGTTATATGGCTACACCTTC.

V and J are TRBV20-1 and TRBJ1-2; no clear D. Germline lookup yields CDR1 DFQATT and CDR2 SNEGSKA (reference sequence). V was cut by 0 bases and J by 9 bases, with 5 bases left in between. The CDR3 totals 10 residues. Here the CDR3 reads CSARDNSYTF. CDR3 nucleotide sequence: TGCAGTGCTAGAGATAATAGCTACACCTTC.

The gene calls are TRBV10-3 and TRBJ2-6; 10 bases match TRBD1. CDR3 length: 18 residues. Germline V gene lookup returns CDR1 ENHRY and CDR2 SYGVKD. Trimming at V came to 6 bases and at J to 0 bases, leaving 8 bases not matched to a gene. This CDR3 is CAIRDRDRGRSGANVLTF. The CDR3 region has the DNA TGTGCCATCAGAGACCGGGACAGGGGCCGCTCTGGGGCCAACGTCCTGACTTTC.